A single sample is the source of the 24 T cell receptor beta chains below, sequenced in a study of T-cell memory formation after mild COVID-19. TCRdb fed the 5' RACE reads into MiXCR, producing one record per CDR3 protein. The sample has 450,000 to 650,000 distinct CDR3 sequences, about a fifth seen once. Sequencing was performed on PBMCs or a T cell subset sorted from them (not recorded which). The source is an adult woman who had mild COVID-19 (a few samples of this study predate the infection). Cell type and time point are not known.

This chain links TRBV18 with TRBJ1-5, with D hard to call. Trimming stripped 6 bases from V and 0 bases from J, with 15 bases between. Germline CDR1 and CDR2: KGHSH and LQKENI. The CDR3 is 16 residues long. The CDR3 reads CASSLYASSSNQPQHF. CDR3 sequence (DNA): TGTGCCAGCTCCCTTTATGCGTCTAGTAGCAATCAGCCCCAGCATTTT.

This clonotype was detected a few times. V is TRBV6-2 or TRBV6-3 and J is TRBJ2-2, with TRBD1 matching 8 bases. Germline V gene data show CDR1 as MNHEY and CDR2 as SVGEGT. Unmatched junction bases numbered 8, after V lost 5 bases and J lost 6 bases. The CDR3 has 15 amino acids. The CDR3 sequence: CASSMYQGASGELFF. The CDR3 DNA follows: TGTGCCAGCAGTATGTATCAGGGGGCATCCGGGGAGCTGTTTTTT.

In this sample, this clonotype turned up a few times. The gene calls are TRBV3-1 and TRBJ2-1; D perhaps matches TRBD2 (5 bases). The length of the CDR3 is 11 residues. Germline V gene lookup returns CDR1 LGHDT and CDR2 YNNKEL (reference sequence). V was pared by 8 bases and J by 10 bases, with 12 bases between. The CDR3 region is CASGWETEQFF. For the CDR3, the DNA is TGTGCCAGCGGATGGGAGACAGAGCAGTTCTTC.

This chain links TRBV7-8 with TRBJ2-7; unclear D gene. Germline CDR1 SGHVS, CDR2 FQNEAQ. The CDR3 totals 16 residues. V lost 4 bases and J 5 bases, leaving 21 bases between the germline ends. CDR3: CASSSRAYLLGNEQYF. The CDR3 DNA follows: TGTGCCAGCAGCTCTAGAGCCTATCTCCTTGGGAACGAGCAGTACTTC.

CDR3 in amino acids: CATFSGSSTGELFF. CDR3 DNA sequence: TGTGCCACCTTCTCGGGATCGAGCACCGGGGAGCTGTTTTTT. The V gene is TRBV24-1, the J gene TRBJ2-2; D is perhaps TRBD2 (5 bases). The germline CDR1 and CDR2 sequences are KGHDR and SFDVKD. The V end lost 9 bases, the J end lost 4 bases, and 14 bases lay between the germline ends. This CDR3 is 14 amino acids long.

This chain uses TRBV7-2 with TRBJ2-2; 7 positions match TRBD2. This CDR3 contains 15 residues. CDR1 and CDR2 (germline): SGHTA, FQGNSA. Trimming removed 3 bases from V and 7 bases from J; junction bases left unmatched: 8. The CDR3 DNA sequence: TGTGCCAGCAGCTTGAGGGCGGGGGAGCGCGGGGAGCTGTTTTTT. Its protein product is CASSLRAGERGELFF. The full variable domain, rest sourced from reference TRBV7-2 and TRBJ2-2, is GAGVSQSPSNKVTEKGKDVELRCDPISGHTALYWYRQSLGQGLEFLIYFQGNSAPDKSGLPSDRFSAERTGGSVSTLTIQRTQQEDSAVYLCASSLRAGERGELFFGEGSRLTVL.

This chain uses TRBV7-9 with TRBJ2-1; 13 nucleotides agree with TRBD2. V lost 1 base to trimming and J lost 2 bases; unmatched junction nucleotides: 5. CDR1 SEHNR and CDR2 FQNEAQ come from the germline V gene (reference sequence). The CDR3 is 18 residues long. The CDR3 is CASSLDGLAGAPYNEQFF. Here the CDR3 DNA reads TGTGCCAGCAGCTTAGACGGACTAGCGGGAGCACCCTACAATGAGCAGTTCTTC.

This clonotype was recorded at least ten times. The rearrangement uses TRBV7-9 and TRBJ1-6, with 7 bases identical to TRBD1. The V gene's germline CDR1 is SEHNR and CDR2 FQNEAQ (reference sequence). The CDR3 is made up of 13 amino acids. With 7 bases clipped from V and 8 bases from J, the junction kept 5 bases outside the gene matches. In DNA form, the CDR3 reads TGTGCCAGCAATGGAGGGACAGATTCACCCCTCCACTTT. Amino acids: CASNGGTDSPLHF.

The V gene is TRBV5-6, the J gene TRBJ1-1; 8 bases agree with TRBD1. V lost 2 bases and J lost 3; bases outside the gene matches: 3. The CDR3 is 14 residues long. The germline V gene has CDR1 SGHDT and CDR2 YYEEEE. The CDR3 coding sequence is TGTGCCAGCAGCTTCGGACAGGGAGACACTGAAGCTTTCTTT. Protein product: CASSFGQGDTEAFF.

J is TRBJ2-7 and V is TRBV6-2 or TRBV6-3, with 11 bases that match TRBD2. The CDR3 has 16 residues. V lost 0 bases, J lost 1 base, and 2 bases stayed unmatched. Looked up from germline, CDR1 is MNHEY and CDR2 is SVGEGT. Written as DNA, the CDR3 is TGTGCCAGCAGTTACTCGACTAGCGGGGAGTCCTACGAGCAGTACTTC. Protein: CASSYSTSGESYEQYF.

This clonotype was recorded a few times. The gene calls are TRBV24-1 and TRBJ2-1; a weak D match, TRBD1 (5 bases). The ends were cut back, 3 bases at V and 9 bases at J, with 17 bases in the middle. The CDR3 runs 15 residues. Germline V CDR1 and CDR2: KGHDR, SFDVKD. The CDR3 loop reads CATSDSMGRGAEQFF. For the CDR3, the DNA is TGTGCCACCAGTGATAGTATGGGAAGGGGCGCTGAGCAGTTCTTC.

The chain links TRBV11-2 to TRBJ2-3; D is ambiguous. CDR1 is SGHAT and CDR2 is FQNNGV in the germline V gene. The CDR3 totals 16 residues. The V gene lost 3 bases and the J gene lost 0 bases, with 13 bases spanning the gap. The CDR3 is CASSFSAGRSTDTQYF. The CDR3 DNA reads as TGTGCCAGCAGCTTTTCTGCAGGACGGAGCACAGATACGCAGTATTTT.

Only a few counts were recorded for this clonotype. This rearrangement joins TRBV7-3 to TRBJ2-5, with D tentatively TRBD2 (5 bases). The germline V and J ends were trimmed by 1 base and 1 base, with 13 bases remaining between them. This CDR3 spans 16 amino acids. The germline CDR1 and CDR2 sequences are SGHTA and FQGTGA. This chain's CDR3 is CASSLIPAATQETQYF. CDR3 in DNA: TGTGCCAGCAGCTTAATCCCAGCGGCGACCCAAGAGACCCAGTACTTC.

The V gene is TRBV14, the J gene TRBJ2-7; 7 positions match TRBD2. V lost 5 bases to trimming and J lost 3 bases; unmatched junction nucleotides: 13. The CDR3 has 16 residues. The germline V gene has CDR1 SGHDN and CDR2 FVKESK. This chain's CDR3 is CASSCRWREGFYEQYF. CDR3 DNA: TGTGCCAGCAGCTGTCGGTGGAGGGAGGGGTTCTACGAGCAGTACTTC.

This clonotype was seen only a few times. The V gene is TRBV30, the J gene TRBJ2-7; 10 bases align to TRBD2. The CDR3 runs 14 residues. V lost 3 bases and J lost 3; bases outside the gene matches: 5. CDR1 is GTSNPN and CDR2 is SVGIG in the germline V gene (reference sequence). As DNA, the CDR3 is TGTGCCTGGAGGCCCGGACTAGCGGTCTACGAGCAGTACTTC. It specifies CAWRPGLAVYEQYF.

A few counts support this clonotype. J is TRBJ2-5 and V is TRBV6-6, with 9 bases aligning to TRBD2. The ends lost 8 bases at V and 7 bases at J; junction bases unmatched: 14. The CDR3 sequence is 15 residues long. The germline gives CDR1 MNHNY, CDR2 SVGAGI (reference sequence). The CDR3 DNA is TGTGCCAGCGCTACCCAGCGGGGGGAAATCTCGACCCAGTACTTC. Translated: CASATQRGEISTQYF.

In its sample, this clonotype was seen a few times. The rearrangement joins TRBV20-1 to TRBJ1-3; D is ambiguous. Germline V gives CDR1 DFQATT, CDR2 SNEGSKA (reference sequence). V gave up 3 bases and J gave up 0 bases, with 15 bases separating them. The CDR3 is 16 residues long. This chain's CDR3 is CSARSYSTSSGNTIYF. CDR3 in DNA: TGCAGTGCTAGGTCCTACAGCACCTCCTCTGGAAACACCATATATTTT.

V and J are TRBV28 and TRBJ2-7, with D possibly matching TRBD2 (5 bases). The V gene's germline CDR1 is MDHEN and CDR2 SYDVKM. This CDR3 region has 13 residues. The V and J ends lost 6 bases and 4 bases respectively, with 13 bases between them. CDR3 residues: CASRSRTRYEQYF. CDR3 coding DNA: TGTGCCAGCAGATCCCGAACTAGATACGAGCAGTACTTC.

The genes are TRBV6-6 and TRBJ1-5; TRBD1 might be the D (6 bases). This CDR3 is built from 15 residues. The V end lost 2 bases, the J end lost 5 bases, and 13 bases lay between the germline ends. From germline, CDR1 is MNHNY and CDR2 SVGAGI (reference sequence). The CDR3 nucleotides are TGTGCCAGCAGTTACCCGGGACAAAAACATCAGCCCCAGCATTTT. It translates to CASSYPGQKHQPQHF.

This clonotype turned up a few times. The chain links TRBV30 to TRBJ2-1; D is possibly TRBD2 (7 bases). CDR1 is GTSNPN and CDR2 is SVGIG in the germline V gene (reference sequence). The CDR3 length is 14 residues. Trimming stripped 3 bases from V and 5 bases from J, with 14 bases between. The DNA for the CDR3 is TGTGCCTGGAGCGGGGGGCCTTTGAACAATGAGCAGTTCTTC. Amino acid sequence: CAWSGGPLNNEQFF.

A few counts support this clonotype. This chain joins TRBV24-1 and TRBJ1-1; maybe TRBD1 (5 bases). The CDR3 is made up of 12 amino acids. Trimming shortened V by 4 bases and J by 6 bases, and 8 bases separated the two germline ends. In germline, CDR1 is KGHDR, CDR2 SFDVKD. The CDR3 sequence is CATSEAGSEAFF. The CDR3 nucleotides read TGTGCCACCAGTGAGGCAGGGTCTGAAGCTTTCTTT.

The table lists this clonotype with a few counts. J is TRBJ2-3 and V is TRBV7-8; 7 bases are shared with TRBD1. Germline CDR1 SGHVS, CDR2 FQNEAQ. CDR3 length: 16 residues. The V segment lost 5 bases and the J segment 4 bases; nucleotides outside the gene matches: 12. CDR3 protein: CASSPWGTVVADTQYF. The CDR3 bases are TGTGCCAGCAGCCCCTGGGGGACAGTGGTTGCAGATACGCAGTATTTT. The whole variable domain, remainder taken from reference TRBV7-8 and TRBJ2-3, is GAGVSQSPRYKVAKRGQDVALRCDPISGHVSLFWYQQALGQGPEFLTYFQNEAQLDKSGLPSDRFFAERPEGSVSTLKIQRTQQEDSAVYLCASSPWGTVVADTQYFGPGTRLTVL.

Relative to its sample, this clonotype is medium-sized (0.01 to 0.1%). The CDR3 DNA is TGTGCCAGCAGCAAAGCGTCAAGGGTTCTTTGGTCCTACAATGAGCAGTTCTTC. Translation gives CASSKASRVLWSYNEQFF. J is TRBJ2-1 and V is TRBV21-1. TRBV21-1 is noted as a pseudogene. CDR3 length equals 18 residues.

The gene calls are TRBV12-3 or TRBV12-4 and TRBJ2-4; possible D gene TRBD2, 6 bases. CDR3 size: 15 residues. V was cut by 3 bases and J by 0 bases, with 9 bases left in between. The CDR3 region has the DNA TGTGCCAGCAGTTTTGAGGGACTAGCCAAAAACATTCAGTACTTC. Its translation is CASSFEGLAKNIQYF.